This T cell receptor beta chain appears in the sequencing data of a study of blood T cell repertoires in COVID-19. Study details: T cells, B-cell-depleted T cells, or PBMCs supplied cDNA or gDNA.

The germline gives CDR1 MNHEY, CDR2 SVGEGT. CDR3 length: 18 amino acids. Trimming cost V 0 bases and J 1 base; bases outside gene matches: 7. Authors' analysis steps: Reference gene primer amplification in the assay estimated nucleated cell counts. Libraries were prepared by immunoSEQ multiplex PCR; TCRdb keeps only in-frame clonotypes and omits some of them. The V and J calls and clone size come from that table; D and trimming were worked out from the DNA. The sample gives 120,000 or so clones, roughly 83% of which show up once; about 15% is in the top ten. V usage is TRBV6-2 or TRBV6-3 and J usage is TRBJ1-5, with TRBD1 matching over 9 bases. The sequence came from a woman aged 45 to 65 with acute or convalescent COVID-19. The specimen was peripheral blood. For the CDR3, the DNA is TGTGCCAGCAGTTACTCGAGGGGGGACAGGGTAAGCAATCAGCCCCAGCATTTT. Translated: CASSYSRGDRVSNQPQHF.